The T cell receptor (beta chain) under discussion was sequenced for a study of blood T cell repertoires in COVID-19. The germline V gene encodes CDR1 ENHRY and CDR2 SYGVKD. V shed 3 bases and J 4 bases; nucleotides not matched to a gene: 12. The length of the CDR3 is 18 residues. Per the authors' pipeline: Estimates of nucleated cell counts were drawn from the amplification of reference gene primers. Only in-frame clones appear in the TCRdb table, and some are missing; sequencing was by immunoSEQ multiplex PCR. That table is the source of V, J and clone size, and D and trimming were worked out from the DNA. The sample has approximately 89,000 clones; about 80% are singletons.

The V gene is TRBV10-3, the J gene TRBJ2-6, with 7 bases identical to TRBD2. The specimen sequenced was peripheral blood. The receptor comes from a human donor in a cohort sampled during active COVID-19. The CDR3 reads CAISERISAGAGANVLTF. The DNA of the CDR3 is TGTGCCATCAGTGAAAGGATCTCTGCGGGAGCCGGGGCCAACGTCCTGACTTTC.